The 20 T cell receptor beta chains below all came from one sample that was sequenced in a study of lymphopenia after photon versus proton radiotherapy. Data came from immunoSEQ multiplex PCR; TCRdb stores just in-frame clones and leaves some out. The sample shows about 22,000 clones, about 89% of them seen only once. This material consisted of peripheral blood, taken from a patient treated with proton-based radiotherapy. The source is a man older than 75 with esophageal cancer.

CDR3 sequence reads: CASSPLRTEAFF. CDR3 in DNA: TGTGCCAGCTCACCACTTAGGACTGAAGCTTTCTTT. The rearrangement uses TRBV18 and TRBJ1-1; D gene uncertain. CDR1 KGHSH and CDR2 LQKENI come from the germline V gene. Trimming cost V 1 base and J 5 bases, with 5 bases left between them. The CDR3 sequence is 12 residues long.

This clone was seen just once. The chain has TRBV9 and TRBJ2-7; D not certain. CDR1 is SGDLS, CDR2 YYNGEE, per germline. The V and J ends lost 0 bases and 4 bases respectively, with 11 bases between them. The CDR3 is 14 amino acids. This chain's CDR3 is CASSVVPGGYEQYF. The CDR3 nucleotides read TGTGCCAGCAGCGTAGTTCCGGGTGGGTACGAGCAGTACTTC.

The rearrangement joins TRBV11-2 to TRBJ1-3, with 7 bases fitting TRBD1. After removal of 4 bases from V and 4 bases from J, the junction contained 10 bases not matched to a gene. The CDR3 covers 16 residues. CDR1 and CDR2 (germline): SGHAT, FQNNGV. The CDR3 loop reads CASSSHSGGRGNTIYF. CDR3 coding DNA: TGTGCCAGCAGCTCCCACTCAGGGGGTAGGGGAAACACCATATATTTT.

This clone was picked up a small number of times. The V gene is TRBV11-2, the J gene TRBJ2-2, with 8 bases aligning to TRBD1. The J segment lost 5 bases and the V segment lost 2 bases, leaving 7 bases of the junction unmatched. The CDR3 spans 16 residues. Per germline, CDR1 SGHAT and CDR2 FQNNGV. CDR3 nucleotides: TGTGCCAGCAGCTTAATGGGACAGGCTCTTACCGGGGAGCTGTTTTTT. Protein product: CASSLMGQALTGELFF.

The chain carries TRBV5-6 and TRBJ1-2, with D uncertain. From germline, CDR1 is SGHDT and CDR2 YYEEEE. The CDR3 extends over 13 amino acids. V was trimmed by 0 bases and J by 6 bases, leaving 9 bases between them. DNA for the CDR3: TGTGCCAGCAGCTTGGGGCGGCCCGATGGCTACACCTTC. Translating it yields CASSLGRPDGYTF.

The chain employs TRBV6-9 and TRBJ2-6; D is perhaps TRBD1 or TRBD2 (5 bases each). V was pared by 5 bases and J by 5 bases, with 22 bases between. CDR1 is MNHGY and CDR2 is SVAAGI in the germline V gene. The CDR3 runs to 18 residues. CDR3 bases: TGTGCCAGCAGTCGACGGGGCTTACGACAAAGTCGGGCCAACGTCCTGACTTTC. Translating it yields CASSRRGLRQSRANVLTF.

The chain uses TRBV18 and TRBJ2-7; TRBD1 agrees at 7 bases. Trimming at V came to 2 bases and at J to 7 bases, leaving 8 bases not matched to a gene. CDR1 is KGHSH and CDR2 is LQKENI in the germline V gene. CDR3 length: 14 amino acids. CDR3 nucleotides: TGTGCCAGCTCACCATTTGAGGGGGCTGGGGAGCAGTACTTC. Encoded protein: CASSPFEGAGEQYF. Together with reference TRBV18 and TRBJ2-7, the CDR3 gives the full variable domain: NAGVMQNPRHLVRRRGQEARLRCSPMKGHSHVYWYRQLPEEGLKFMVYLQKENIIDESGMPKERFSAEFPKEGPSILRIQQVVRGDSAAYFCASSPFEGAGEQYFGPGTRLTVT.

Remarks on this clone: The junction differs from germline at one of its ends, possibly a read error. V gene TRBV18 combines with J gene TRBJ1-3; 7 nucleotides agree with TRBD1. CDR1 is KGHSH and CDR2 is LQKENI in the germline V gene. The CDR3 has 13 amino acids. Here the CDR3 reads CAGGPFSGNTIYF. The CDR3 nucleotides are TGCGCAGGGGGTCCCTTCTCTGGAAACACCATATATTTT.

The V call is TRBV7-2, the J call TRBJ2-3; 9 nucleotides align to TRBD2. The ends lost 6 bases at V and 2 bases at J; junction bases unmatched: 6. The germline gives CDR1 SGHTA, CDR2 FQGNSA. The CDR3 length is 15 residues. CDR3 in amino acids: CASSLSGGDTDTQYF. CDR3 in DNA: TGTGCCAGCAGTCTTAGCGGGGGTGACACAGATACGCAGTATTTT.

Here the CDR3 reads CASSLVGGHDTQYF. The CDR3 DNA follows: TGTGCCAGCAGCCTGGTCGGGGGGCATGATACGCAGTATTTT. The chain recombines TRBV11-2 with TRBJ2-3; perhaps TRBD2 as D (7 bases). The germline V gene encodes CDR1 SGHAT and CDR2 FQNNGV. The CDR3 runs 14 residues. V was trimmed by 5 bases and J by 6 bases, leaving 15 bases between them.

This chain connects TRBV5-4 to TRBJ2-5; D gene ambiguous. CDR1 and CDR2 from the germline V gene are SGHNT and YYREEE (reference sequence). Between the trimmed V and J ends, which lost 0 bases and 1 base, there was a span of 7 bases. The CDR3 loop spans 14 amino acids. The CDR3 sequence: CASSLVGTQETQYF. The DNA for the CDR3 is TGTGCCAGCAGCTTGGTCGGTACCCAAGAGACCCAGTACTTC.

This sequence joins TRBV9 and TRBJ2-3; D gene unclear. V lost 0 bases and J lost 0, with 5 bases in between. The CDR3 has 14 residues. Germline CDR1 and CDR2: SGDLS and YYNGEE. The CDR3 is CASSVGGSTDTQYF. The CDR3 region has the DNA TGTGCCAGCAGCGTAGGCGGCAGCACAGATACGCAGTATTTT.

The chain recombines TRBV5-1 with TRBJ2-2; a possible D gene is TRBD1 (6 bases). Trimming cost V 7 bases and J 3 bases, with 16 bases left between them. Germline CDR1 is SGHRS and CDR2 is YFSETQ. This CDR3 comprises 15 residues. The CDR3 sequence is CASHPTAGDTGELFF. CDR3 in DNA: TGCGCCAGCCACCCGACGGCAGGGGACACCGGGGAGCTGTTTTTT.

V is TRBV18 and J is TRBJ1-4, with no clear D. The V gene's germline CDR1 is KGHSH and CDR2 LQKENI. The CDR3 covers 14 residues. The germline V and J ends were trimmed by 3 bases and 12 bases, with 17 bases remaining between them. CDR3 residues: CASSPQVALGELFF. DNA of the CDR3: TGTGCCAGCTCACCCCAGGTGGCCCTTGGGGAACTGTTTTTT.

The V gene is TRBV29-1, the J gene TRBJ2-2; unclear D gene. The V gene's germline CDR1 is SQVTM and CDR2 ANQGSEA. V was cut by 5 bases and J by 3 bases, with 7 bases left in between. The CDR3 extends over 12 amino acids. The chain's CDR3 is CSVCPDTGELFF. The CDR3 nucleotides read TGCAGCGTTTGCCCCGACACCGGGGAGCTGTTTTTT.

The J gene is TRBJ2-7, the V gene TRBV11-2; D could derive from TRBD1 or TRBD2 (5 bases each). The ends were cut back, 3 bases at V and 9 bases at J, with 9 bases in the middle. CDR3 length equals 11 residues. CDR1 SGHAT and CDR2 FQNNGV come from the germline V gene. The CDR3 DNA reads as TGTGCCAGCAGCTTGAGGGGCTGGCAGTACTTC. As protein: CASSLRGWQYF.

The rearrangement links TRBV30 to TRBJ1-3, with D tentatively TRBD1 (5 bases). Trimming pared 5 bases from V and 4 bases from J, leaving 18 bases between. This CDR3 has 15 amino acids. The germline V gene has CDR1 GTSNPN and CDR2 SVGIG (reference sequence). CDR3 nucleotide sequence: TGTGCCTGGGGCGACAGAAGAGGTACCGGAAACACCATATATTTT. The encoded protein is CAWGDRRGTGNTIYF.

CDR3 sequence reads: CAWSTTGDLETQYF. In DNA, the CDR3 is TGTGCCTGGAGTACGACAGGGGATCTGGAGACCCAGTACTTC. The rearrangement uses TRBV30 and TRBJ2-5, with 8 nucleotides matching TRBD1. V lost 2 bases, J lost 5 bases, and 7 bases stayed unmatched. The V gene's germline CDR1 is GTSNPN and CDR2 SVGIG (reference sequence). The CDR3 sequence is 14 residues long. The full variable domain, its missing parts supplied by reference TRBV30 and TRBJ2-5, is SQTIHQWPATLVQPVGSPLSLECTVEGTSNPNLYWYRQAAGRGLQLLFYSVGIGQISSEVPQNLSASRPQDRQFILSSKKLLLSDSGFYLCAWSTTGDLETQYFGPGTRLLVL.

This clone was seen once. In DNA, the CDR3 is TGCGCCAGCAGCGAACAGGGGGGAGCCTACAATGAGCAGTTCTTC. Its translation is CASSEQGGAYNEQFF. The chain links TRBV5-1 to TRBJ2-1, with 8 bases fitting TRBD1. CDR1 SGHRS and CDR2 YFSETQ come from the germline V gene. After removal of 4 bases from V and 2 bases from J, the junction contained 5 bases not matched to a gene. This CDR3 comprises 15 residues.

The V gene is TRBV19, the J gene TRBJ2-3; D is possibly TRBD1 (6 bases). Per germline, CDR1 LNHDA and CDR2 SQIVND (reference sequence). The CDR3 runs to 15 residues. Trimming pared 6 bases from V and 1 base from J, leaving 14 bases between. DNA for the CDR3: TGTGCCAGTAGACGAACAGGGACCCGCACAGATACGCAGTATTTT. Translation: CASRRTGTRTDTQYF. The variable domain in full, with the rest retrieved from reference TRBV19 and TRBJ2-3, is DGGITQSPKYLFRKEGQNVTLSCEQNLNHDAMYWYRQDPGQGLRLIYYSQIVNDFQKGDIAEGYSVSREKKESFPLTVTSAQKNPTAFYLCASRRTGTRTDTQYFGPGTRLTVL.